Detailed here is one T cell receptor beta chain. This specimen comes from a study of glioma-infiltrating T cells after dendritic cell vaccination. Input was 2 to 2.5 ug genomic DNA, or all available if less. The table came from immunoSEQ multiplex PCR; TCRdb's copy has only in-frame clones and leaves some out. The profile shows tens of thousands of clones, approximately 90% of them singletons. No glioblastoma patient carried an isocitrate dehydrogenase mutation. The germline CDR1 and CDR2 sequences are SNHLY and FYNNEI. The CDR3 has 20 amino acids. V lost 2 bases to trimming and J lost 7 bases; unmatched junction nucleotides: 21.

The material sequenced was blood, taken before dendritic cell vaccination. The chain recombines TRBV2 with TRBJ2-1; 9 bases match TRBD2. The clonotype originates from a human donor with glioblastoma. CDR3 region: CASSENPGLAGVALRNEQFF. Written as DNA, the CDR3 is TGTGCCAGCAGTGAAAATCCGGGACTAGCAGGGGTGGCCCTTAGAAATGAGCAGTTCTTC. The full variable domain, rest sourced from reference TRBV2 and TRBJ2-1, is EPEVTQTPSHQVTQMGQEVILRCVPISNHLYFYWYRQILGQKVEFLVSFYNNEISEKSEIFDDQFSVERPDGSNFTLKIRSTKLEDSAMYFCASSENPGLAGVALRNEQFFGPGTRLTVL.